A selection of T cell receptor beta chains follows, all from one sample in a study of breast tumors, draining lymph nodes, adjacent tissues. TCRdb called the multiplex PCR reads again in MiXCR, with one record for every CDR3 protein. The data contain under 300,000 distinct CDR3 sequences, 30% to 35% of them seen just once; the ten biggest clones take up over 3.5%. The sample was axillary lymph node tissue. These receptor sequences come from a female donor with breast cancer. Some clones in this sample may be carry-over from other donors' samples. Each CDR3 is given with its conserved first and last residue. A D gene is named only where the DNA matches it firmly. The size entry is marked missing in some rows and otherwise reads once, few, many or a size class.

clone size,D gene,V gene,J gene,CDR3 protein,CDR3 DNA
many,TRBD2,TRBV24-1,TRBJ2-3,CATSDALAGGTDTQYF,TGTGCCACCAGTGATGCCCTAGCGGGAGGCACAGATACGCAGTATTTT
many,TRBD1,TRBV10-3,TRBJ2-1,CAITPTGSSYNEQFF,TGTGCCATCACCCCGACAGGGAGCTCCTACAATGAGCAGTTCTTC
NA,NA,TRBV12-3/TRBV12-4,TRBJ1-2,CASSFQGTGYGYTF,TGTGCCAGCAGTTTTCAGGGGACCGGATATGGCTACACCTTC
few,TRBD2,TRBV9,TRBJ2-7,CASSVGSSGSPHAQYF,TGTGCCAGCAGCGTAGGGTCTAGCGGGAGCCCTCACGCGCAGTACTTC
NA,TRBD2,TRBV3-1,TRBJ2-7,CASSFRLAHEQYF,TGTGCCAGCAGTTTTAGACTAGCTCACGAGCAGTACTTC
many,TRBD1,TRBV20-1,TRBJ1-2,CSAQDRVKGYYGYTF,TGCAGTGCTCAGGACAGGGTCAAGGGGTACTATGGCTACACCTTC
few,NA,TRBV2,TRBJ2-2,CASSELGRGAGELFF,TGTGCCAGCAGTGAATTAGGGAGAGGGGCCGGGGAGCTGTTTTTT
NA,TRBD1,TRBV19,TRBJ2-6,CASSRPKTGTVLSGANVLTF,TGTGCCAGTAGTAGGCCCAAAACAGGGACAGTCCTCTCTGGGGCCAACGTCCTGACTTTC
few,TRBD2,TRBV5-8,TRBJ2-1,CASSFGASGGDEQFF,TGTGCCAGCAGTTTTGGGGCTAGCGGGGGGGACGAGCAGTTCTTC
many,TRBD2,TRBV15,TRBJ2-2,CATSRGGTSGPNTGELFF,TGTGCCACCAGCAGAGGTGGGACTAGCGGTCCGAACACCGGGGAGCTGTTTTTT
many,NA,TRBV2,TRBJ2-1,CASSELRGAYNEQFF,TGTGCCAGCAGTGAACTACGCGGTGCCTACAATGAGCAGTTCTTC
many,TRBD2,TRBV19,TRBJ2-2,CASSIARLAGTGELFF,TGTGCCAGTAGTATAGCGCGGCTAGCGGGCACCGGGGAGCTGTTTTTT
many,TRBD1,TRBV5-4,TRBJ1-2,CASSLQGVDGYTF,TGTGCCAGCAGCTTACAGGGGGTAGATGGCTACACCTTC
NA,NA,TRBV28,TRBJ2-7,CASSGRRNEQCF,TGTGCCAGCAGTGGTAGGAGAAACGAGCAGTGCTTC
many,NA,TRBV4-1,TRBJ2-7,CASSQGIGSVDEQYF,TGCGCCAGCAGCCAAGGTATTGGCAGCGTCGACGAGCAGTACTTC
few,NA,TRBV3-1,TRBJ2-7,CASSHPGRTSYEQYF,TGTGCCAGCAGCCACCCGGGACGGACATCCTACGAGCAGTACTTC
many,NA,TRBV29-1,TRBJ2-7,CSVEGGGDEQYF,TGCAGCGTTGAAGGGGGTGGCGACGAGCAGTACTTC
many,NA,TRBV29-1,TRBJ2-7,CSVVRGTYEQYF,TGCAGCGTTGTTCGGGGAACCTACGAGCAGTACTTC
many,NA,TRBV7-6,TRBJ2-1,CASSTQQGWGLTPGNEQFF,TGTGCCAGCAGCACACAACAGGGCTGGGGGCTCACCCCGGGGAATGAGCAGTTCTTC
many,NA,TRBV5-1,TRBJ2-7,CASSLGRAAYEQYF,TGCGCCAGCAGCTTAGGCAGGGCCGCCTACGAGCAGTACTTC
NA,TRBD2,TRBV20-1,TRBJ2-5,CSARLAGAETQYF,TGCAGTGCTAGACTAGCGGGAGCCGAGACCCAGTACTTC
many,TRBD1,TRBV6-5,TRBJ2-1,CASRAHRDRGSNEQFF,TGTGCCAGCAGGGCTCACCGGGACAGGGGGAGCAATGAGCAGTTCTTC
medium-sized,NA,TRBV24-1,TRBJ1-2,CATLEHDSNYGYTF,TGTGCCACCTTAGAACACGACTCTAACTATGGCTACACCTTC
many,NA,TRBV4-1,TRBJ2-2,CASSQEDRNTGELFF,TGCGCCAGCAGCCAAGAGGACAGGAACACCGGGGAGCTGTTTTTT
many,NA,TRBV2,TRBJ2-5,CASRTRGGWRETQYF,TGTGCCAGCAGAACAAGAGGGGGTTGGCGAGAGACCCAGTACTTC
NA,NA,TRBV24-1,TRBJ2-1,CATSTYRGSYNEQFF,TGTGCCACCAGTACGTATAGGGGCTCCTACAATGAGCAGTTCTTC